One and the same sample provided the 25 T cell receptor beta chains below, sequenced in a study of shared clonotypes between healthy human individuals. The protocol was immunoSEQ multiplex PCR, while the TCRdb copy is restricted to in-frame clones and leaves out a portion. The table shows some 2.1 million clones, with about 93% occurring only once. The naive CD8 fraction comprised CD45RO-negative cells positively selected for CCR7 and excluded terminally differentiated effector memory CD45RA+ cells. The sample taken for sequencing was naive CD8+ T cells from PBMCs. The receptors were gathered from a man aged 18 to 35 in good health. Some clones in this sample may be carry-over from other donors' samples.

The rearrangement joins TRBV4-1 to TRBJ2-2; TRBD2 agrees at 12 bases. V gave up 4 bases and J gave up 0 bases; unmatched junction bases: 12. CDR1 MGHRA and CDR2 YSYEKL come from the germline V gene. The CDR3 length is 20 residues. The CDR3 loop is CASSPRLASGRAANTGELFF. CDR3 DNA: TGCGCCAGCAGCCCAAGATTGGCTAGCGGGAGGGCCGCGAACACCGGGGAGCTGTTTTTT.

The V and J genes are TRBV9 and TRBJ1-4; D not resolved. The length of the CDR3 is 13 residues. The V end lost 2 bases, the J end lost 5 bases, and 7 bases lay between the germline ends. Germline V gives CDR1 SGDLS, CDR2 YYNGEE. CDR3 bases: TGTGCCAGCAGCGTCGGCTTCAATGAAAAACTGTTTTTT. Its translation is CASSVGFNEKLFF.

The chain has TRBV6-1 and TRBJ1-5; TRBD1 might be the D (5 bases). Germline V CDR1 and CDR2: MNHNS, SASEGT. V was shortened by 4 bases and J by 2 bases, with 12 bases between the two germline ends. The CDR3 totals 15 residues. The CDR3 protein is CASSAGGAGNQPQHF. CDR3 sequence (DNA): TGTGCCAGCAGTGCCGGCGGGGCCGGCAATCAGCCCCAGCATTTT.

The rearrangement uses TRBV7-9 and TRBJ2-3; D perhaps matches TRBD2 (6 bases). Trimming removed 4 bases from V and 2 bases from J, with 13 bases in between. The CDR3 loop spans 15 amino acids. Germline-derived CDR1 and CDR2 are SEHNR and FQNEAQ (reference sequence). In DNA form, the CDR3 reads TGTGCCAGCAGCTCCCCCGGGACTCCCACAGATACGCAGTATTTT. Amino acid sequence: CASSSPGTPTDTQYF.

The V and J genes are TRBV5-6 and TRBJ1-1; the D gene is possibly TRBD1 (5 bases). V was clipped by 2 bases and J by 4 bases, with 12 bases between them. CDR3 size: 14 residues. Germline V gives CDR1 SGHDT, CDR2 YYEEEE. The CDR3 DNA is TGTGCCAGCAGCTTCCCATCAGGGTCCACTGAAGCTTTCTTT. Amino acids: CASSFPSGSTEAFF.

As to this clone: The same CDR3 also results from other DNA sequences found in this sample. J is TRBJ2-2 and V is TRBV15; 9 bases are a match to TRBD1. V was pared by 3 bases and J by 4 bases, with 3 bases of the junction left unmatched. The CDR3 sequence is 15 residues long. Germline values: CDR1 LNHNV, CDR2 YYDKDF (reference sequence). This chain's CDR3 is CATSRDRGVTGELFF. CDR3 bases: TGTGCCACCAGCAGGGACAGGGGAGTCACCGGGGAGCTGTTTTTT.

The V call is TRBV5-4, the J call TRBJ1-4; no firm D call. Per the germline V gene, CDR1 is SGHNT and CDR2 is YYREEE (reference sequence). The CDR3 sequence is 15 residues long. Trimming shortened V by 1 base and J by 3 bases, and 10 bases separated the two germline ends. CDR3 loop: CASSLSRAANEKLFF. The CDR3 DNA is TGTGCCAGCAGCTTGAGCAGAGCAGCTAATGAAAAACTGTTTTTT. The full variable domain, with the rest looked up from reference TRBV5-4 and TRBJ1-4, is ETGVTQSPTHLIKTRGQQVTLRCSSQSGHNTVSWYQQALGQGPQFIFQYYREEENGRGNFPPRFSGLQFPNYSSELNVNALELDDSALYLCASSLSRAANEKLFFGSGTQLSVL.

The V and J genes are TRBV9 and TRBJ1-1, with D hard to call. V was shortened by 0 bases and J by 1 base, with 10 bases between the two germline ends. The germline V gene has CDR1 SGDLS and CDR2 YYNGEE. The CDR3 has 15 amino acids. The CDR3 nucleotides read TGTGCCAGCAGCGTAGGGTCGCGGCAGAACACTGAAGCTTTCTTT. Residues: CASSVGSRQNTEAFF.

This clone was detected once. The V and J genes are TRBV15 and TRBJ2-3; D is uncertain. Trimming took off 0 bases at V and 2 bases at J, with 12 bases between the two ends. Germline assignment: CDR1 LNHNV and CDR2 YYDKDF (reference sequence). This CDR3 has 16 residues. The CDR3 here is CATSRDGSGLTDTQYF. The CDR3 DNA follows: TGTGCCACCAGCAGAGACGGGTCCGGCCTCACAGATACGCAGTATTTT.

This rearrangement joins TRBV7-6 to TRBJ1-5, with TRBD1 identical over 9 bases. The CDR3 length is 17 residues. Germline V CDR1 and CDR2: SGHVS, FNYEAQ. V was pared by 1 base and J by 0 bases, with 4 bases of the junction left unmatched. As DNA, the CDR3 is TGTGCCAGCAGCTTAGTTCCGGACAGGGGTAGCAATCAGCCCCAGCATTTT. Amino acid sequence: CASSLVPDRGSNQPQHF.

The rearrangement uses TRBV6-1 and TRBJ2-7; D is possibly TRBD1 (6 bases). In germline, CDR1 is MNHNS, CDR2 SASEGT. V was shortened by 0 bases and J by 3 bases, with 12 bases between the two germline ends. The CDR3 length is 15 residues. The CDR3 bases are TGTGCCAGCAGTGAAGCCCCCGGACAGTACTACGAGCAGTACTTC. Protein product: CASSEAPGQYYEQYF.

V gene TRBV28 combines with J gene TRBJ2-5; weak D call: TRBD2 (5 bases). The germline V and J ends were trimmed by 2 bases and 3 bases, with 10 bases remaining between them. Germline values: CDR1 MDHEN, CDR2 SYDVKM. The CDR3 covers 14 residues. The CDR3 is CASSLSLAEETQYF. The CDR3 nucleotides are TGTGCCAGCAGTTTAAGTCTAGCAGAAGAGACCCAGTACTTC. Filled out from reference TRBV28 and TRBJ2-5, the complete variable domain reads DVKVTQSSRYLVKRTGEKVFLECVQDMDHENMFWYRQDPGLGLRLIYFSYDVKMKEKGDIPEGYSVSREKKERFSLILESASTNQTSMYLCASSLSLAEETQYFGPGTRLLVL.

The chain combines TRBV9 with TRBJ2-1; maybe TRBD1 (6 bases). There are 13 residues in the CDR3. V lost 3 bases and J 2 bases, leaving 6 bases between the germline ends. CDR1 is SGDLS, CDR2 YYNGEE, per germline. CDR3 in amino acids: CASSEGAYNEQFF. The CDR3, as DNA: TGTGCCAGCAGCGAGGGGGCCTACAATGAGCAGTTCTTC.

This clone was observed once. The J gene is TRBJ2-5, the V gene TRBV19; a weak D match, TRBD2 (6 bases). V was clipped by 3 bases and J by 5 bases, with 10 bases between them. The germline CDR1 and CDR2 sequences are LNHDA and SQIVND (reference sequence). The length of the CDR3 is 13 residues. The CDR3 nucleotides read TGTGCCAGTAGTATCTGGCTAGCGGAGACCCAGTACTTC. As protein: CASSIWLAETQYF.

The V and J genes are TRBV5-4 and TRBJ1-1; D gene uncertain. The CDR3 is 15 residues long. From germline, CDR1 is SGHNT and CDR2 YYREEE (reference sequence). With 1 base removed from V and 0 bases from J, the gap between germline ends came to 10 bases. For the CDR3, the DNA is TGTGCCAGCAGCTTGCACGTTTCATTGAACACTGAAGCTTTCTTT. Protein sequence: CASSLHVSLNTEAFF.

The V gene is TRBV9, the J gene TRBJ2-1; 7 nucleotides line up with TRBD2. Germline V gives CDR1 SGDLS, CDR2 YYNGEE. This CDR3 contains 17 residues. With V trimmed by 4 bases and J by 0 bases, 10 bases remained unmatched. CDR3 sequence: CASSPLGGGLSYNEQFF. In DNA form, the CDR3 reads TGTGCCAGCAGCCCCCTGGGCGGGGGTCTCTCCTACAATGAGCAGTTCTTC.

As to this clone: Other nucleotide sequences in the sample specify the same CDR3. The CDR3 nucleotides read TGTGCCAGCAGCCTAGCATTACAAGAGACCCAGTACTTC. Its translation: CASSLALQETQYF. The chain combines TRBV27 with TRBJ2-5; a possible D gene is TRBD2 (5 bases). The ends were cut back, 6 bases at V and 2 bases at J, with 10 bases in the middle. The V gene's germline CDR1 is MNHEY and CDR2 SMNVEV (reference sequence). The CDR3 totals 13 residues.

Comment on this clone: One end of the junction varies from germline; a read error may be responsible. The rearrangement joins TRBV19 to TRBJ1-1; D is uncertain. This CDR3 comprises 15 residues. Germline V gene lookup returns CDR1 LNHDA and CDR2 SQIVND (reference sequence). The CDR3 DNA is TGTGCCAGTAGTTTAGAGGGCAGGCGAAGGACTGAAGCTTTCTTT. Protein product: CASSLEGRRRTEAFF.

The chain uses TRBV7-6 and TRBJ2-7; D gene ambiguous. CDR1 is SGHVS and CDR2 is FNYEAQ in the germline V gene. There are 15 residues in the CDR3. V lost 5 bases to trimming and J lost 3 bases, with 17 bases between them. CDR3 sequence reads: CASSPMTPQLYEQYF. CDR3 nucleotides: TGTGCCAGCAGCCCGATGACGCCCCAACTCTACGAGCAGTACTTC.

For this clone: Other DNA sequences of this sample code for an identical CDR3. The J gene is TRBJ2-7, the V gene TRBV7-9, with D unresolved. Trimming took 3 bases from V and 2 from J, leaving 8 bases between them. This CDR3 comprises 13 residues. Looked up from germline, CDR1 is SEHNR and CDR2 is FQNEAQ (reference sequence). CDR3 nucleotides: TGTGCCAGCAGCTTTGGCCCCACCTACGAGCAGTACTTC. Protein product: CASSFGPTYEQYF.

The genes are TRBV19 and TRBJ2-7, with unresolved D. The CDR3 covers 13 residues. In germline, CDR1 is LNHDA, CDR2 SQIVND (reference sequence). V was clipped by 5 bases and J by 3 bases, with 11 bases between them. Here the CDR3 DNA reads TGTGCCAGTAGTCACACTCACAGCTACGAGCAGTACTTC. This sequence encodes CASSHTHSYEQYF.

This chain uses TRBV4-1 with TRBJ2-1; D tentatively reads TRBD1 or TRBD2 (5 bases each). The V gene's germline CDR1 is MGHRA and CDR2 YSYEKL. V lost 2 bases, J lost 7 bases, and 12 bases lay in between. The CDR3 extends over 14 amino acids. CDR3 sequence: CASSQSLGTNEQFF. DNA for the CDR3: TGCGCCAGCAGCCAATCACTAGGGACGAATGAGCAGTTCTTC.

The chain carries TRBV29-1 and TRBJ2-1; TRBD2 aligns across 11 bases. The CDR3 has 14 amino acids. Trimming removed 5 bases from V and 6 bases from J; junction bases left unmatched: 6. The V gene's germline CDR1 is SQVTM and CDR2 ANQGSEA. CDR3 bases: TGCAGCGTTTCGACTAGCGGGGCAGGCAATGAGCAGTTCTTC. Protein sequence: CSVSTSGAGNEQFF.

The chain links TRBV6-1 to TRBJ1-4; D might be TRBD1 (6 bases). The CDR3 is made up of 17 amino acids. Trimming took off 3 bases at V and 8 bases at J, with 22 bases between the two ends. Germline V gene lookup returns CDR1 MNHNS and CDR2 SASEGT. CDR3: CASSDQGGQLGKEKLFF. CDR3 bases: TGTGCCAGCAGTGACCAAGGGGGGCAGCTTGGAAAGGAAAAACTGTTTTTT.

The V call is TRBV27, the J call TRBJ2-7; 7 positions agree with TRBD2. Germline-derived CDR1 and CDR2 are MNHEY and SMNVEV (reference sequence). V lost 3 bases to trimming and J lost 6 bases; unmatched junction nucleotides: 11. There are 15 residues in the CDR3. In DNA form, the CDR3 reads TGTGCCAGCAGTTTGAGTACCAGCGGGATGGGCGAGCAGTACTTC. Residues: CASSLSTSGMGEQYF.